A selection of T cell receptor beta chains follows, all from one sample in a study of spatial heterogeneity in lung cancer. MiXCR, applied by TCRdb to the 5' RACE reads, yields one record per CDR3 protein. The sample records 35,000 to 45,000 distinct CDR3 sequences, roughly 20% being singletons. Sample: PBMCs, taken at follow-up. The receptors stem from a female donor with early-stage non-small cell lung cancer. Both conserved end residues are part of each CDR3. Fields, in order: V gene, clone size, CDR3 length, J gene, D gene, CDR3 DNA, CDR3 protein. A D gene is named only where the DNA matches it firmly. The listing skips clone size in some rows; elsewhere it reads once, few, many or a size class.

v_gene: TRBV11-2; abundance: few; len: 15; j_gene: TRBJ2-5; d_gene: .; CDR3nt: TGTGCCAGCAGTCGACCCCTAGGGACCCAAGAGACCCAGTACTTC; CDR3aa: CASSRPLGTQETQYF
v_gene: TRBV6-5; abundance: few; len: 16; j_gene: TRBJ2-4; d_gene: .; CDR3nt: TGTGCCAGCAGATCGCCGGGTAATATGGCCAAAAACATTCAGTACTTC; CDR3aa: CASRSPGNMAKNIQYF
v_gene: TRBV5-1; abundance: .; len: 16; j_gene: TRBJ2-3; d_gene: TRBD2; CDR3nt: TGCGCCAGCAGCTTCTCAACTAGCGTTCAGACAGATACGCAGTATTTT; CDR3aa: CASSFSTSVQTDTQYF
v_gene: TRBV5-1; abundance: .; len: 15; j_gene: TRBJ1-2; d_gene: .; CDR3nt: TGCGCCAGCAGCTTGGCCTTAGAAGGTAGATATGGCTACACCTTC; CDR3aa: CASSLALEGRYGYTF
v_gene: TRBV7-7; abundance: many; len: 16; j_gene: TRBJ1-4; d_gene: .; CDR3nt: TGTGCTAGCAGCCCTAGCTCGGGACGGGGAAATGAAAAACTGTTTTTT; CDR3aa: CASSPSSGRGNEKLFF
v_gene: TRBV29-1; abundance: few; len: 11; j_gene: TRBJ1-2; d_gene: .; CDR3nt: TGCAGCGTTGACGCTGGGCCCGGCTACACCTTC; CDR3aa: CSVDAGPGYTF
v_gene: TRBV5-1; abundance: few; len: 14; j_gene: TRBJ1-4; d_gene: .; CDR3nt: TGCGCCAGCAGCTTGGATGCCCACGAGGAAAAACTGTTTTTT; CDR3aa: CASSLDAHEEKLFF
v_gene: TRBV9; abundance: .; len: 14; j_gene: TRBJ2-1; d_gene: .; CDR3nt: TGTGCCAGCAGCGTAGGCCTATCTCACAATGAGCAGTTCTTC; CDR3aa: CASSVGLSHNEQFF
v_gene: TRBV29-1; abundance: .; len: 13; j_gene: TRBJ1-1; d_gene: .; CDR3nt: TGCAGCGTTGAGGAGTCTATGAACAGTGAAGCTTTCTTT; CDR3aa: CSVEESMNSEAFF
v_gene: TRBV2; abundance: .; len: 14; j_gene: TRBJ2-2; d_gene: .; CDR3nt: TGTGCCAGCAGTGGTCTAGAGGTGGTCGGGGAGCTGTTTTTT; CDR3aa: CASSGLEVVGELFF
v_gene: TRBV18; abundance: many; len: 15; j_gene: TRBJ2-7; d_gene: .; CDR3nt: TGTGCCAGCTCTCCGGGAGCAGGGAGCTCCTACGAGCAGTACTTC; CDR3aa: CASSPGAGSSYEQYF
v_gene: TRBV7-8; abundance: many; len: 13; j_gene: TRBJ1-4; d_gene: .; CDR3nt: TGTGCCAGCAGCTTAGGGGGCTGGGAAAAACTGTTTTTT; CDR3aa: CASSLGGWEKLFF
v_gene: TRBV20-1; abundance: once; len: 13; j_gene: TRBJ2-7; d_gene: .; CDR3nt: TGCAGTGCTAGACTACGCTCGACTCTGAGGGGTTACTTC; CDR3aa: CSARLRSTLRGYF
v_gene: TRBV20-1; abundance: .; len: 15; j_gene: TRBJ2-1; d_gene: .; CDR3nt: TGCAGTGCTGCTCGCGGGACCCCCCCTTACAATGAGCAGTTCTTC; CDR3aa: CSAARGTPPYNEQFF
v_gene: TRBV5-1; abundance: .; len: 15; j_gene: TRBJ1-2; d_gene: TRBD1; CDR3nt: TGCGCCAGCAGCTTGGGGACAGGGGACTTCTATGGCTACACCTTC; CDR3aa: CASSLGTGDFYGYTF
v_gene: TRBV20-1; abundance: .; len: 16; j_gene: TRBJ2-3; d_gene: .; CDR3nt: TGCAGTGCTAGAGAGTTAGCAATGCTCCGCACAGATACGCAGTATTTT; CDR3aa: CSARELAMLRTDTQYF
v_gene: TRBV10-2; abundance: many; len: 13; j_gene: TRBJ1-1; d_gene: .; CDR3nt: TGCGCCAGCAGTGAGGGAGGGTTTGGGGAAGCTTTCTTT; CDR3aa: CASSEGGFGEAFF
v_gene: TRBV29-1; abundance: many; len: 11; j_gene: TRBJ2-5; d_gene: .; CDR3nt: TGCAGCGGGACTCCTGATGAGACCCAGTACTTC; CDR3aa: CSGTPDETQYF
v_gene: TRBV28; abundance: .; len: 16; j_gene: TRBJ2-3; d_gene: .; CDR3nt: TGTGCCAGCAGTTTCGGACTTCCCAGTGACACAGATACGCAGTATTTT; CDR3aa: CASSFGLPSDTDTQYF
v_gene: TRBV29-1; abundance: many; len: 12; j_gene: TRBJ2-7; d_gene: TRBD2; CDR3nt: TGCAGCGCCCTAGCGGGAGCATACGAGCAGTACTTC; CDR3aa: CSALAGAYEQYF
v_gene: TRBV12-5; abundance: few; len: 11; j_gene: TRBJ1-6; d_gene: .; CDR3nt: TGTGCTAGTGCCACCAATTCACCCCTCCACTTT; CDR3aa: CASATNSPLHF
v_gene: TRBV5-1; abundance: few; len: 15; j_gene: TRBJ1-3; d_gene: .; CDR3nt: TGCGCCAGCAGAATGGACACCAGCTCTGGAAACACCATATATTTT; CDR3aa: CASRMDTSSGNTIYF
v_gene: TRBV5-6; abundance: many; len: 15; j_gene: TRBJ1-4; d_gene: .; CDR3nt: TGTGCCAGCAGCTTAATAGGACGGGCAAATGAAAAACTGTTTTTT; CDR3aa: CASSLIGRANEKLFF
v_gene: TRBV5-5; abundance: .; len: 15; j_gene: TRBJ2-3; d_gene: .; CDR3nt: TGTGCCAGCAGCTTATCGTGGGACCGAGAATTGGGGCAGTATTTT; CDR3aa: CASSLSWDRELGQYF
v_gene: TRBV12-3/TRBV12-4; abundance: .; len: 12; j_gene: TRBJ1-2; d_gene: .; CDR3nt: TGTGCCAGCAGTTCAAGAGGGCAAGGCTACACCTTC; CDR3aa: CASSSRGQGYTF
v_gene: TRBV13; abundance: many; len: 18; j_gene: TRBJ2-1; d_gene: TRBD2; CDR3nt: TGTGCCAGCAGCTTACTCGCTAGCGGGAGAGAGTCCTACAATGAGCAGTTCTTC; CDR3aa: CASSLLASGRESYNEQFF
v_gene: TRBV5-1; abundance: .; len: 16; j_gene: TRBJ2-3; d_gene: .; CDR3nt: TGCGCCAGCAATTCCGGGATGAACTTAAAAACAGATACGCAGTATTTT; CDR3aa: CASNSGMNLKTDTQYF
v_gene: TRBV15; abundance: few; len: 13; j_gene: TRBJ2-5; d_gene: .; CDR3nt: TGTGCCCTTGCTCAGGGTATGGGGGAGACCCAGTACTTC; CDR3aa: CALAQGMGETQYF
v_gene: TRBV11-2; abundance: few; len: 15; j_gene: TRBJ1-4; d_gene: .; CDR3nt: TGTGCCAGCAGCCGTGAGGGGGCAACTAATGAAAAACTGTTTTTT; CDR3aa: CASSREGATNEKLFF
v_gene: TRBV7-8; abundance: .; len: 19; j_gene: TRBJ1-2; d_gene: TRBD1; CDR3nt: TGTGCCAGCAGCTTTCTTTCGGGGACAGTGCCCTATTCTAACTATGGCTACACCTTC; CDR3aa: CASSFLSGTVPYSNYGYTF
v_gene: TRBV7-6; abundance: many; len: 14; j_gene: TRBJ2-1; d_gene: .; CDR3nt: TGTGCCAGCAGCTTAATGGGGTCGGCGTATGAGCAGTTCTTC; CDR3aa: CASSLMGSAYEQFF
v_gene: TRBV5-1; abundance: few; len: 14; j_gene: TRBJ1-4; d_gene: TRBD1; CDR3nt: TGCGCCAGCAGCCTCGGACAGGATAATGAAAAACTGTTTTTT; CDR3aa: CASSLGQDNEKLFF
v_gene: TRBV7-7; abundance: .; len: 13; j_gene: TRBJ2-5; d_gene: .; CDR3nt: TGTGCTAGCAGCTCAAATAGGGTGGAGACCCAGTACTTC; CDR3aa: CASSSNRVETQYF
v_gene: TRBV6-5; abundance: .; len: 15; j_gene: TRBJ2-1; d_gene: TRBD2; CDR3nt: TGTGCCAGCAGCCGGGGGGTAGCGGGTCCTAATGAGCAGTTCTTC; CDR3aa: CASSRGVAGPNEQFF
v_gene: TRBV7-9; abundance: medium-sized; len: 16; j_gene: TRBJ2-3; d_gene: TRBD2; CDR3nt: TGTGCCAGCAGATTCACCCCCGTGGGAGGGACAGATACGCAGTATTTT; CDR3aa: CASRFTPVGGTDTQYF
v_gene: TRBV7-2; abundance: few; len: 15; j_gene: TRBJ2-7; d_gene: TRBD2; CDR3nt: TGTGCCAGCAGCTTAGCTGGCGGGAGCTCCTACGAGCAGTACTTC; CDR3aa: CASSLAGGSSYEQYF
v_gene: TRBV11-1; abundance: .; len: 13; j_gene: TRBJ2-1; d_gene: .; CDR3nt: TGTGCCAGCAGGTCCAGGGAGCGACATGAGCAGTTCTTC; CDR3aa: CASRSRERHEQFF
v_gene: TRBV12-3/TRBV12-4; abundance: .; len: 14; j_gene: TRBJ2-7; d_gene: TRBD2; CDR3nt: TGTGCCAGCAGTTTAGGGGGGACTAGGGGCGAGCAGTACTTC; CDR3aa: CASSLGGTRGEQYF
v_gene: TRBV4-2; abundance: once; len: 17; j_gene: TRBJ2-1; d_gene: TRBD2; CDR3nt: TGTGCCAGCAGCTATGGACTAGCGGGGAGCTCCTACAATGAGCAGTTCTTC; CDR3aa: CASSYGLAGSSYNEQFF
v_gene: TRBV20-1; abundance: .; len: 17; j_gene: TRBJ2-2; d_gene: TRBD2; CDR3nt: TGCAGTGCTAGAGATCTATGGGAGGGACGTAACACCGGGGAGCTGTTTTTT; CDR3aa: CSARDLWEGRNTGELFF
v_gene: TRBV5-1; abundance: .; len: 14; j_gene: TRBJ1-2; d_gene: .; CDR3nt: TGCGCCAGCAGCGTGGGTCCCACCAGTTATGGCTACACCTTC; CDR3aa: CASSVGPTSYGYTF
v_gene: TRBV6-5; abundance: once; len: 14; j_gene: TRBJ1-1; d_gene: TRBD1; CDR3nt: TGTGCCAGCAGTGACAGGGGGACGACCACTGAAGCTTTCTTT; CDR3aa: CASSDRGTTTEAFF
v_gene: TRBV7-9; abundance: .; len: 13; j_gene: TRBJ2-3; d_gene: .; CDR3nt: TGTACCAGCAGCCCTGAATCCACAGATACGCAGTATTTT; CDR3aa: CTSSPESTDTQYF
v_gene: TRBV28; abundance: many; len: 15; j_gene: TRBJ1-2; d_gene: TRBD1; CDR3nt: TGTGCCAGCAGCCTAGTTGGGACAGCTCCTTATGGCTACACCTTC; CDR3aa: CASSLVGTAPYGYTF
v_gene: TRBV7-6; abundance: .; len: 14; j_gene: TRBJ1-6; d_gene: TRBD1; CDR3nt: TGTGCCAGCGGAAAGACAGGGCTAAATTCACCCCTCCACTTT; CDR3aa: CASGKTGLNSPLHF
v_gene: TRBV5-1; abundance: many; len: 16; j_gene: TRBJ2-5; d_gene: TRBD2; CDR3nt: TGCGCCAGCAGCATCCAACTAGCGCGGGTATTGGAGACCCAGTACTTC; CDR3aa: CASSIQLARVLETQYF
v_gene: TRBV2; abundance: few; len: 13; j_gene: TRBJ2-1; d_gene: .; CDR3nt: TGTGCCAGCAGTGGTCAAACCCGCAATGAGCAGTTCTTC; CDR3aa: CASSGQTRNEQFF
v_gene: TRBV6-2/TRBV6-3; abundance: .; len: 13; j_gene: TRBJ2-7; d_gene: .; CDR3nt: TGTGCCAGCAGTTCGGACGGTTACTACGAGCAGTACTTC; CDR3aa: CASSSDGYYEQYF
v_gene: TRBV4-2; abundance: many; len: 15; j_gene: TRBJ2-7; d_gene: TRBD2; CDR3nt: TGTGCCAGCAGCCAAGAGCGCGGCGGGGGCTACGAGCAGTACTTC; CDR3aa: CASSQERGGGYEQYF
v_gene: TRBV20-1; abundance: few; len: 16; j_gene: TRBJ2-2; d_gene: .; CDR3nt: TGCAGTGCTAGACCCGTCGGTAGGGTGGACACCGGGGAGCTGTTTTTT; CDR3aa: CSARPVGRVDTGELFF
v_gene: TRBV28; abundance: many; len: 16; j_gene: TRBJ2-2; d_gene: .; CDR3nt: TGTGCCAGCAGTTTATTTCCTCGTTCGAACACCGGGGAGCTGTTTTTT; CDR3aa: CASSLFPRSNTGELFF
v_gene: TRBV10-3; abundance: many; len: 16; j_gene: TRBJ2-2; d_gene: TRBD2; CDR3nt: TGTGCCATCAGTGCCGGGACTAGTGCGAACACCGGGGAGCTGTTTTTT; CDR3aa: CAISAGTSANTGELFF
v_gene: TRBV12-5; abundance: few; len: 15; j_gene: TRBJ2-3; d_gene: TRBD2; CDR3nt: TGTGCTAGTTGCTCTTGGGAGGGACTCACAGATACGCAGTATTTT; CDR3aa: CASCSWEGLTDTQYF
v_gene: TRBV27; abundance: many; len: 13; j_gene: TRBJ2-7; d_gene: TRBD1; CDR3nt: TGTGCCAGCCGGGGACAGGCCAACTACGAGCAGTACTTC; CDR3aa: CASRGQANYEQYF
v_gene: TRBV6-6; abundance: .; len: 14; j_gene: TRBJ1-1; d_gene: .; CDR3nt: TGTGCCAGCAAACCGGGACCCCTTTACACTGAAGCTTTCTTT; CDR3aa: CASKPGPLYTEAFF
v_gene: TRBV25-1; abundance: .; len: 13; j_gene: TRBJ1-1; d_gene: .; CDR3nt: TGTGCCAGCAGGACTCAGGGGAACACTGAAGCTTTCTTT; CDR3aa: CASRTQGNTEAFF
v_gene: TRBV6-1; abundance: once; len: 14; j_gene: TRBJ2-1; d_gene: .; CDR3nt: TGTGCCAGCAAAAGGGGACCCTCCTACAATGAGCAGTTCTTC; CDR3aa: CASKRGPSYNEQFF